This T cell receptor (beta chain) comes out of a study of identical twins. TCRdb used MiXCR to reprocess the 5' RACE reads, holding one entry per CDR3 protein. Counted here are around 650,000 distinct CDR3 sequences, about 7.6% occurring once; the ten biggest clones make up about 1.5%. Deletions cut 5 bases from V and 5 bases from J, with 12 bases between. The germline gives CDR1 SGHVS, CDR2 FNYEAQ. The CDR3 is 13 amino acids. This clonotype has just a few counts. This same sample was also part of a study on yellow fever vaccine responses in identical twins.

The TCR originated in a young woman in good health. Input material: PBMCs. V is TRBV7-6 and J is TRBJ2-5, with TRBD2 as a possible D gene (5 bases). This chain's CDR3 is CASSVTRLETQYF. CDR3 DNA: TGTGCCAGCAGCGTAACTAGGCTGGAGACCCAGTACTTC.